The 17 T cell receptor beta chains listed next were all sequenced from one sample in a study of human T cells and chemical hapten exposure. Whole blood that had not been fractionated was the source of extracted total RNA. Unique molecular identifiers were attached to individual cDNA molecules within the library. TCRdb passed the reads through MiXCR, listing each CDR3 protein once. The table records about 120,000 distinct CDR3 sequences, over 7% of them present only once. The sample was whole blood. Every receptor here comes from a human donor in good health. Some clones in this sample may be carry-over from other donors' samples.

This clonotype has a handful of counts. The chain recombines TRBV15 with TRBJ2-3; no definite D call. V gave up 1 base and J gave up 4 bases, with 9 bases separating them. Per the germline V gene, CDR1 is LNHNV and CDR2 is YYDKDF (reference sequence). The CDR3 runs 14 residues. The CDR3 bases are TGTGCCACCAGCAGAGGTGGGGATTCAGATACGCAGTATTTT. It yields the protein CATSRGGDSDTQYF.

This clonotype was observed at least ten times. V and J are TRBV11-1 and TRBJ2-7; D call uncertain. Looked up from germline, CDR1 is SGHAT and CDR2 is FQDESV (reference sequence). V dropped 3 bases and J dropped 3 bases, with 9 bases sitting between them. The CDR3 length is 13 residues. DNA for the CDR3: TGTGCCAGCAGCTTCCGGCTGAACTACGAGCAGTACTTC. Amino acid sequence: CASSFRLNYEQYF.

This clonotype showed up just a few times. The J gene is TRBJ2-5, the V gene TRBV7-2; a weak D match, TRBD2 (6 bases). Per germline, CDR1 SGHTA and CDR2 FQGNSA. The CDR3 is made up of 13 amino acids. Trimming removed 8 bases at V and 4 bases at J, with 14 bases between. CDR3 coding DNA: TGTGCCAGCGGACTTAGCGGAACAGAGACCCAGTACTTC. Protein: CASGLSGTETQYF.

This clonotype was observed many times. DNA for the CDR3: TGTGCCAGCAGCTCAGGACAGGGCGGTAACTATGGCTACACCTTC. Residues: CASSSGQGGNYGYTF. The chain recombines TRBV5-5 with TRBJ1-2; 8 nucleotides align to TRBD1. The CDR3 loop spans 15 amino acids. V lost 3 bases and J lost 1; bases outside the gene matches: 5. The germline gives CDR1 SGHKS, CDR2 YYEKEE (reference sequence).

In this sample, this clonotype turned up many times. V usage is TRBV20-1 and J usage is TRBJ2-1; D possibly uses TRBD1 or TRBD2 (5 bases each). Germline CDR1 reads DFQATT; CDR2 reads SNEGSKA (reference sequence). This CDR3 is 15 amino acids long. Trimming removed 3 bases at V and 0 bases at J, with 12 bases between. Written as DNA, the CDR3 is TGCAGTGCTAGTCTTCGGGACGTCTCCTACAATGAGCAGTTCTTC. As protein: CSASLRDVSYNEQFF.

This clonotype was seen a few times. The V and J genes are TRBV6-1 and TRBJ1-5; TRBD1 aligns across 8 bases. CDR3 length equals 18 residues. V dropped 1 base and J dropped 6; count of bases not matched to a gene: 14. Germline V lookup: CDR1 MNHNS, CDR2 SASEGT. The CDR3 is CASSEGQGLPSGGQPQHF. CDR3 DNA sequence: TGTGCCAGCAGTGAAGGACAGGGGTTGCCCTCAGGAGGTCAGCCCCAGCATTTT.

This clonotype was detected many times. This chain uses TRBV6-6 with TRBJ1-1, with D perhaps TRBD1 (6 bases). Germline V gene data show CDR1 as MNHNY and CDR2 as SVGAGI (reference sequence). There are 17 residues in the CDR3. Trimming took 6 bases from V and 1 from J, leaving 21 bases between them. CDR3 sequence (DNA): TGTGCCAGCAGCTACGCCGGGACACGAAGGTCGAACACTGAAGCTTTCTTT. It encodes CASSYAGTRRSNTEAFF.

This clonotype was seen only a few times. V usage is TRBV10-3 and J usage is TRBJ2-3; 7 nucleotides agree with TRBD2. Per the germline V gene, CDR1 is ENHRY and CDR2 is SYGVKD. Trimming removed 3 bases from V and 2 bases from J; junction bases left unmatched: 2. This CDR3 contains 14 residues. The chain's CDR3 is CAISEAGITDTQYF. In DNA form, the CDR3 reads TGTGCCATCAGTGAAGCGGGGATCACAGATACGCAGTATTTT.

The V and J genes are TRBV3-1 and TRBJ2-7; 11 bases map to TRBD2. The CDR3 has 17 amino acids. Germline CDR1 is LGHDT and CDR2 is YNNKEL (reference sequence). Trimming at V came to 1 base and at J to 2 bases, leaving 7 bases not matched to a gene. The CDR3 DNA sequence: TGTGCCAGCAGCCAAGGGACTAGCGGGTTCTCTCCCTACGAGCAGTACTTC. Translation gives CASSQGTSGFSPYEQYF.

There are many counts of this clonotype. V and J are TRBV6-5 and TRBJ2-3; the D is unclear. CDR3 size: 13 residues. V gave up 5 bases and J gave up 5 bases, with 11 bases separating them. Germline V gene sequence: CDR1 MNHEY, CDR2 SVGAGI. In nucleotides, the CDR3 is TGTGCCAGCAGTCAGTCTGTGGGAGATACGCAGTATTTT. Its protein is CASSQSVGDTQYF.

The chain joins TRBV7-2 to TRBJ2-3; TRBD2 matches at 9 bases. CDR3 length: 14 residues. The germline V gene has CDR1 SGHTA and CDR2 FQGNSA. The junction had 3 bases not matched to a gene; V was cut back by 4 bases and J by 4 bases. The CDR3: CASSSTSGPDTQYF. Here the CDR3 DNA reads TGTGCCAGCAGCTCAACTAGCGGGCCAGATACGCAGTATTTT.

CDR3 nucleotides: TGTGCCAGCAGCTTCGCAGGGCGCCCCACTGAAGCTTTCTTT. It is translated as CASSFAGRPTEAFF. The V call is TRBV7-9, the J call TRBJ1-1, with D perhaps TRBD1 (5 bases). This CDR3 is 14 amino acids long. Per the germline V gene, CDR1 is SEHNR and CDR2 is FQNEAQ (reference sequence). The V end was cut by 3 bases, the J end by 4 bases, with 12 bases between.

The V call is TRBV5-1, the J call TRBJ2-7; D is unclear. Trimming stripped 0 bases from V and 7 bases from J, with 14 bases between. This CDR3 comprises 14 residues. The V gene's germline CDR1 is SGHRS and CDR2 YFSETQ. The CDR3 nucleotides read TGCGCCAGCAGCTTGGTTGGTCGGCGCCAGGAGCAGTACTTC. It encodes CASSLVGRRQEQYF. The full variable domain, completed using reference TRBV5-1 and TRBJ2-7, is KAGVTQTPRYLIKTRGQQVTLSCSPISGHRSVSWYQQTPGQGLQFLFEYFSETQRNKGNFPGRFSGRQFSNSRSEMNVSTLELGDSALYLCASSLVGRRQEQYFGPGTRLTVT.

This clonotype turned up a few times. The chain joins TRBV4-1 to TRBJ2-7, with a weak D call TRBD1 (6 bases). Deletions cut 3 bases from V and 4 bases from J, with 10 bases between. The germline V gene has CDR1 MGHRA and CDR2 YSYEKL. CDR3 length: 13 amino acids. As DNA, the CDR3 is TGCGCCAGCAGCCATCAACAGGGTTACGAGCAGTACTTC. Encoded protein: CASSHQQGYEQYF.

The rearrangement uses TRBV9 and TRBJ1-6; 9 bases fit TRBD1. The CDR3 is made up of 15 amino acids. V gave up 0 bases and J gave up 10 bases; unmatched junction bases: 5. Germline lookup yields CDR1 SGDLS and CDR2 YYNGEE. In nucleotides, the CDR3 is TGTGCCAGCAGCGTAGGGACAGGGGATCGATCACCCCTCCACTTT. Its translation: CASSVGTGDRSPLHF.

The chain joins TRBV7-9 to TRBJ2-2, with no clear D. Trimming took off 5 bases at V and 6 bases at J, with 7 bases between the two ends. This CDR3 contains 12 residues. CDR1 is SEHNR, CDR2 FQNEAQ, per germline (reference sequence). The CDR3 coding sequence is TGTGCCAGCAGCCCCCCTCCCGGGGAGCTGTTTTTT. Amino acid sequence: CASSPPPGELFF.

Only a few counts were recorded for this clonotype. The CDR3 reads CASSFNLGSGDAKNIQYF. The CDR3 nucleotides are TGCGCCAGCAGCTTTAATTTAGGGAGTGGAGATGCCAAAAACATTCAGTACTTC. The genes are TRBV5-1 and TRBJ2-4; D may be TRBD2 (5 bases). V lost 2 bases and J 1 base, leaving 19 bases between the germline ends. CDR1 and CDR2 from the germline V gene are SGHRS and YFSETQ. This CDR3 has 18 amino acids.